A selection of T cell receptor beta chains follows, all from one sample in a study of read filtering for tumor transcriptome and immune sequencing. From the reads, TCRdb called clonotypes with MiXCR, one entry per CDR3 protein. The sample yields over 45,000 distinct CDR3 sequences, 15% to 20% seen once. Sample: a population of CD138-negative cells sorted from bone marrow. The receptors were sampled from a donor at least 40 years old with multiple myeloma. Both conserved end residues are part of each CDR3. A D gene is named only where the DNA matches it firmly. Clone size appears in some rows only: once, few, many, or a class for an expanded clone.

j_call: TRBJ2-3
clone_size: NA
d_call: NA
v_call: TRBV12-3/TRBV12-4
cdr3_aa: CASSLFGEGTDTQYF
cdr3_nt: TGTGCCAGCAGTTTATTTGGGGAGGGCACAGATACGCAGTATTTT

j_call: TRBJ2-3
clone_size: many
d_call: NA
v_call: TRBV2
cdr3_aa: CASTLTGMGTDTQYF
cdr3_nt: TGTGCCAGCACCTTGACGGGGATGGGCACAGATACGCAGTATTTT

j_call: TRBJ2-2
clone_size: many
d_call: TRBD2
v_call: TRBV19
cdr3_aa: CASSIELARNTGELFF
cdr3_nt: TGTGCCAGTAGTATAGAACTAGCGCGGAACACCGGGGAGCTGTTTTTT

j_call: TRBJ1-1
clone_size: NA
d_call: TRBD1
v_call: TRBV18
cdr3_aa: CASSLTGQGLITEAFF
cdr3_nt: TGTGCCAGCTCACTCACGGGACAGGGGCTGATCACTGAAGCTTTCTTT

j_call: TRBJ2-7
clone_size: many
d_call: TRBD1
v_call: TRBV7-9
cdr3_aa: CASSRTGTEQYF
cdr3_nt: TGTGCCAGCAGCCGGACAGGAACAGAGCAGTACTTC

j_call: TRBJ1-1
clone_size: many
d_call: TRBD1
v_call: TRBV5-1
cdr3_aa: CASSYMTGGTEAFF
cdr3_nt: TGCGCCAGCAGCTACATGACAGGGGGCACTGAAGCTTTCTTT

j_call: TRBJ2-2
clone_size: many
d_call: TRBD1
v_call: TRBV6-2/TRBV6-3
cdr3_aa: CAGRDRYTGELFF
cdr3_nt: TGTGCCGGACGGGACAGATACACCGGGGAGCTGTTTTTT

j_call: TRBJ2-1
clone_size: many
d_call: TRBD2
v_call: TRBV10-2
cdr3_aa: CASSDGTSPYNEQFF
cdr3_nt: TGCGCCAGCAGTGACGGGACTAGCCCCTACAATGAGCAGTTCTTC

j_call: TRBJ2-1
clone_size: many
d_call: TRBD2
v_call: TRBV19
cdr3_aa: CASSMGTSGGNEQFF
cdr3_nt: TGTGCCAGTAGTATGGGGACTAGCGGGGGCAATGAGCAGTTCTTC

j_call: TRBJ1-2
clone_size: NA
d_call: NA
v_call: TRBV12-3/TRBV12-4
cdr3_aa: CASSFGVEGYTF
cdr3_nt: TGTGCCAGCAGTTTTGGGGTTGAGGGCTACACCTTC